This TCR beta chain was sequenced in a study of blood T cell repertoires in COVID-19. Overall study: PBMCs, B-cell-depleted T cells, or T cells were the source of the cDNA or gDNA that made up the material.

Using immunoSEQ multiplex PCR, the repertoire was profiled, and TCRdb retains in-frame clones only, with some absent. In the table there are 200,000 to 250,000 clones, 70% to 85% of which are singletons. Participants spanned ages about 18 to 90 years and resided in 20 to 30 US areas. Cohort allocation depended upon clinical history that participants reported. Two negative PCRs, clearance, or symptom resolution were required of recovered Cohort 3 donors. This CDR3 is built from 17 residues. The genes are TRBV21-1 and TRBJ2-1; the table's D gene call, TRBD2, was not cross checked with the DNA. TRBV21-1 is deemed a pseudogene. Sequencing was carried out using PBMCs or T cells enriched from blood (not recorded which). This TCR was recovered from a man between 35 and 55 years old who had recovered from COVID-19. For the CDR3, the DNA is TGTGCCAGCAGCAAAGGCCTAGCGGGAAACTCCTACAATGAGCAGTTCTTC. This encodes CASSKGLAGNSYNEQFF.